The next 8 T cell receptor beta chains were all read from a single sample in a study of blood T cell repertoires in COVID-19. Only in-frame clones appear in the TCRdb table, and some are missing; sequencing was by immunoSEQ multiplex PCR. This table holds over 250,000 clones, roughly 90% found once. What was sequenced was peripheral blood. The receptors come from a woman in her 30s with acute or convalescent COVID-19.

The J gene is TRBJ2-7, the V gene TRBV10-3, with 7 bases identical to TRBD1. The CDR3 is 14 amino acids. V dropped 4 bases and J dropped 4; count of bases not matched to a gene: 7. Germline V lookup: CDR1 ENHRY, CDR2 SYGVKD. CDR3 amino acids: CAISARQGLYEQYF. As DNA, the CDR3 is TGTGCCATCAGTGCCCGACAGGGCCTGTACGAGCAGTACTTC.

This clone has only one observation. The J gene is TRBJ2-5, the V gene TRBV13; D is unresolved. The CDR3 covers 14 residues. Per germline, CDR1 PRHDT and CDR2 FYEKMQ (reference sequence). Deletions cut 3 bases from V and 5 bases from J, with 13 bases between. The CDR3: CASSLINQKETQYF. CDR3 DNA: TGTGCCAGCAGCTTGATTAACCAGAAGGAGACCCAGTACTTC.

The V gene is TRBV6-6, the J gene TRBJ2-7, with 13 bases matching TRBD2. Trimming at V came to 6 bases and at J to 7 bases, leaving 9 bases not matched to a gene. From germline, CDR1 is MNHNY and CDR2 SVGAGI (reference sequence). This CDR3 comprises 15 residues. In DNA, the CDR3 is TGTGCCAGCAGGGAAGGACTAGCGGGAGTCGAGGAGCAGTACTTC. This sequence encodes CASREGLAGVEEQYF.

The V and J genes are TRBV3-1 (or the pseudogene TRBV3-2) and TRBJ2-1; 11 nucleotides align to TRBD2. This CDR3 is 19 amino acids long. The V gene's germline CDR1 is LGHDT and CDR2 YNNKEL (reference sequence). V shed 3 bases and J 6 bases; nucleotides not matched to a gene: 16. The CDR3 sequence: CASSHRRGVSGRAGNEQFF. Written as DNA, the CDR3 is TGTGCCAGCAGCCACCGAAGAGGGGTTAGCGGGAGGGCCGGCAATGAGCAGTTCTTC.

The V gene is TRBV10-1, the J gene TRBJ2-3; maybe TRBD2 (5 bases). V was pared by 7 bases and J by 1 base, with 12 bases between. Germline V gene lookup returns CDR1 WNHNN and CDR2 SYGVQD (reference sequence). The CDR3 spans 14 residues. The CDR3 here is CASTGEQCTDTQYF. As DNA, the CDR3 is TGCGCCAGCACTGGGGAGCAATGCACAGATACGCAGTATTTT.

The V gene is TRBV12-3 or TRBV12-4, the J gene TRBJ1-2; TRBD1 might be the D (5 bases). Trimming removed 4 bases at V and 8 bases at J, with 11 bases between. The CDR3 is 12 residues long. CDR3 bases: TGTGCCAGCAGTTCGAGAAGGGGCGGCTACACCTTC. Translating it yields CASSSRRGGYTF.

In this sample, this clone turned up once. The gene calls are TRBV9 and TRBJ2-7; 12 positions match TRBD2. Germline V gene data show CDR1 as SGDLS and CDR2 as YYNGEE. J gave up 3 bases and V 3 bases, and 22 bases lay outside the gene matches. This CDR3 has 21 amino acids. CDR3 bases: TGTGCCAGCAGCGGCCCTCTCCTCCCGGGGGGACTAGCGGGCCCCTTCTACGAGCAGTACTTC. Residues: CASSGPLLPGGLAGPFYEQYF.

The rearrangement links TRBV29-1 to TRBJ2-3, with 11 bases fitting TRBD2. V trimming: 5 bases; J trimming: 0 bases; junction bases outside the gene matches: 7. Germline V lookup: CDR1 SQVTM, CDR2 ANQGSEA. This CDR3 contains 16 residues. CDR3 in amino acids: CSVRTSGFTSTDTQYF. CDR3 DNA: TGCAGCGTTAGGACTAGCGGGTTTACTAGCACAGATACGCAGTATTTT.